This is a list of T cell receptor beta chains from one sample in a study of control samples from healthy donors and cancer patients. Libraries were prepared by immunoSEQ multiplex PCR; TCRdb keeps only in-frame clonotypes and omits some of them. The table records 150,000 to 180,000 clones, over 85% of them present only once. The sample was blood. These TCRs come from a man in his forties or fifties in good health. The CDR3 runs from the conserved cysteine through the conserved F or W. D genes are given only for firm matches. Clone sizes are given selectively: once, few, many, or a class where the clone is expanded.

cdr3_aa: CASSHGTTSYEQYF
cdr3_nt: TGTGCCAGCAGCCATGGGACTACCTCCTACGAGCAGTACTTC
v_call: TRBV4-2
clone_size: NA
j_call: TRBJ2-7
d_call: TRBD2

cdr3_aa: CASSPLPGPYYGYTF
cdr3_nt: TGCGCCAGCAGCCCGCTCCCGGGCCCTTACTATGGCTACACCTTC
v_call: TRBV5-1
clone_size: NA
j_call: TRBJ1-2
d_call: NA

cdr3_aa: CAWSPSTGELFF
cdr3_nt: TGTGCCTGGAGCCCATCCACCGGGGAGCTGTTTTTT
v_call: TRBV30
clone_size: NA
j_call: TRBJ2-2
d_call: NA

cdr3_aa: CASRSDRAGGNTIYF
cdr3_nt: TGCGCCAGCAGGTCAGACAGGGCTGGCGGAAACACCATATATTTT
v_call: TRBV5-1
clone_size: NA
j_call: TRBJ1-3
d_call: TRBD1

cdr3_aa: CASSLTGGGDGYTF
cdr3_nt: TGTGCCAGCAGTCTGACAGGAGGGGGGGACGGCTACACCTTC
v_call: TRBV6-2/TRBV6-3
clone_size: NA
j_call: TRBJ1-2
d_call: NA

cdr3_aa: CASSYGTAYNEQFF
cdr3_nt: TGTGCCAGCAGCTACGGGACAGCCTACAATGAGCAGTTCTTC
v_call: TRBV11-2
clone_size: NA
j_call: TRBJ2-1
d_call: TRBD1

cdr3_aa: CASSQEDGGATDTQYF
cdr3_nt: TGCGCCAGCAGCCAAGAGGATGGGGGGGCCACAGATACGCAGTATTTT
v_call: TRBV4-1
clone_size: NA
j_call: TRBJ2-3
d_call: NA

cdr3_aa: CASSSRQGLNSPLHF
cdr3_nt: TGTGCCAGCAGCTCCAGACAGGGTCTTAATTCACCCCTCCACTTT
v_call: TRBV5-8
clone_size: NA
j_call: TRBJ1-6
d_call: TRBD1

cdr3_aa: CAITNKGGTYEQYF
cdr3_nt: TGTGCCATTACCAACAAGGGGGGGACCTACGAGCAGTACTTC
v_call: TRBV6-5
clone_size: NA
j_call: TRBJ2-7
d_call: NA

cdr3_aa: CASSQDPAENQPQHF
cdr3_nt: TGTGCCAGCAGCCAAGATCCGGCTGAGAATCAGCCCCAGCATTTT
v_call: TRBV3-1/TRBV3-2
clone_size: once
j_call: TRBJ1-5
d_call: NA

cdr3_aa: CAWSAGNSGNTIYF
cdr3_nt: TGTGCCTGGAGTGCAGGGAATTCTGGAAACACCATATATTTT
v_call: TRBV30
clone_size: once
j_call: TRBJ1-3
d_call: NA

cdr3_aa: CASSGPREQGAGGYTF
cdr3_nt: TGCGCCAGCAGTGGCCCCCGCGAACAGGGGGCGGGGGGCTACACCTTC
v_call: TRBV10-2
clone_size: NA
j_call: TRBJ1-2
d_call: TRBD1

cdr3_aa: CASSLLRSYTF
cdr3_nt: TGTGCCAGCAGCTTATTAAGAAGCTACACCTTC
v_call: TRBV7-2
clone_size: NA
j_call: TRBJ1-2
d_call: NA

cdr3_aa: CASSPPTGLNTEAFF
cdr3_nt: TGTGCCAGCAGTCCGCCGACAGGGCTTAACACTGAAGCTTTCTTT
v_call: TRBV6-2/TRBV6-3
clone_size: NA
j_call: TRBJ1-1
d_call: TRBD1

cdr3_aa: CASSLSLAGGLDTQYF
cdr3_nt: TGTGCCAGCAGCTTATCACTAGCGGGGGGGCTGGATACGCAGTATTTT
v_call: TRBV7-9
clone_size: NA
j_call: TRBJ2-3
d_call: TRBD2

cdr3_aa: CASGTAGKNTGELFF
cdr3_nt: TGTGCCAGCGGGACGGCAGGGAAGAACACCGGGGAGCTGTTTTTT
v_call: TRBV28
clone_size: NA
j_call: TRBJ2-2
d_call: NA

cdr3_aa: CASSAGISIDTDTQYF
cdr3_nt: TGTGCCAGCAGCGCCGGGATTAGCATCGACACAGATACGCAGTATTTT
v_call: TRBV9
clone_size: NA
j_call: TRBJ2-3
d_call: NA

cdr3_aa: CASTDVDRGYGYTF
cdr3_nt: TGCGCCAGCACCGACGTTGACAGGGGGTATGGCTACACCTTC
v_call: TRBV5-1
clone_size: NA
j_call: TRBJ1-2
d_call: TRBD1